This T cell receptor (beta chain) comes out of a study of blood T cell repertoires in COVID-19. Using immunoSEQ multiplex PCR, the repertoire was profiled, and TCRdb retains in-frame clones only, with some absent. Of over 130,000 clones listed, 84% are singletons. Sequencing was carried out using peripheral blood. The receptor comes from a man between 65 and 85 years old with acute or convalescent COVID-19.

In DNA form, the CDR3 reads TGTGCCAGTAGTAGGGGCAGAACAAACTACGAGCAGTACTTC. It translates to CASSRGRTNYEQYF. The rearrangement joins TRBV19 to TRBJ2-7, with TRBD1 as a possible D gene (5 bases). CDR3 length equals 14 residues. Germline V gene lookup returns CDR1 LNHDA and CDR2 SQIVND (reference sequence). V was pared by 4 bases and J by 3 bases, with 13 bases between. Full variable domain (remainder filled in from reference TRBV19 and TRBJ2-7): DGGITQSPKYLFRKEGQNVTLSCEQNLNHDAMYWYRQDPGQGLRLIYYSQIVNDFQKGDIAEGYSVSREKKESFPLTVTSAQKNPTAFYLCASSRGRTNYEQYFGPGTRLTVT.